This TCR beta chain was retrieved from a study of cytomegalovirus exposure and HLA in healthy donors. The CDR3 loop spans 14 amino acids. CDR1 SGHRS and CDR2 YFSETQ come from the germline V gene. V lost 3 bases, J lost 3 bases, and 5 bases stayed unmatched. This PCR relied on a set of 60 Vbeta primers and 13 Jbeta primers. Clones were read by immunoSEQ multiplex PCR, and TCRdb kept only the in-frame ones, dropping some. The repertoire holds roughly 200,000 clones, with approximately 80% as singletons. Study conclusions and caveats: About 87% or about 30% of the time was how often most TCR beta V segments were productive, according to an earlier analysis.

Turning to this clone: Its antigen is not known.

The specimen was PBMCs. The sequence was collected from a woman aged 25-40 years in good health and CMV-seropositive. This rearrangement joins TRBV5-1 to TRBJ1-2; 7 bases are shared with TRBD1. CDR3 nucleotide sequence: TGCGCCAGCAGCTCGCAGGGGGTAGACTATGGCTACACCTTC. Its protein product is CASSSQGVDYGYTF.